Presented here are 18 T cell receptor beta chains from one specimen sequenced in a study of CD39 and CD103 CD8 tumor-infiltrating T cells (dated by TCRdb to 2017 to 2018). Libraries were made using the immunoSEQ multiplex PCR assay. This immuneACCESS table, as held by TCRdb, lists in-frame sequences with V and J called but not all clones. Of the missing ones, under half trace to an unresolved V gene in checked studies; the others have no known cause. This sample gives about 3,400 clones in total; about 63% of them show up just once. Jointly, the top ten make up 25% of the sample. The material sequenced was CD39- CD103- CD8+ T cells sorted from the tumor. What the cell subset or site label conveys for this sample: CD103-CD39- double-negative CD45RA- CD8 T cells. Source of these receptors: a human donor with head and neck squamous cell carcinoma.

This chain links TRBV7-9 with TRBJ1-5, with TRBD1 identical over 8 bases. The ends lost 5 bases at V and 7 bases at J; junction bases unmatched: 4. There are 13 residues in the CDR3. The V gene's germline CDR1 is SEHNR and CDR2 FQNEAQ (reference sequence). The CDR3 is CASSATGEQPQHF. CDR3 coding DNA: TGTGCCAGCAGCGCGACAGGGGAGCAGCCCCAGCATTTT.

V is TRBV7-9 and J is TRBJ2-5, with 8 bases aligning to TRBD1. The CDR3 totals 16 residues. The germline CDR1 and CDR2 sequences are SEHNR and FQNEAQ (reference sequence). Unmatched junction bases numbered 9, after V lost 4 bases and J lost 2 bases. CDR3 nucleotide sequence: TGTGCCAGCAGCTCGCAGGACAGGGACTCACAAGAGACCCAGTACTTC. Protein: CASSSQDRDSQETQYF.

The chain recombines TRBV10-3 with TRBJ1-5, with 8 nucleotides matching TRBD1. CDR1 and CDR2 from the germline V gene are ENHRY and SYGVKD. J was trimmed by 4 bases and V by 4 bases; bases with no gene match: 0. The CDR3 totals 13 residues. CDR3 sequence: CAISGDRNQPQHF. CDR3 bases: TGTGCCATCAGTGGGGACAGGAATCAGCCCCAGCATTTT.

The chain joins TRBV5-1 to TRBJ2-5; D could derive from TRBD1 or TRBD2 (6 bases each). V lost 1 base and J lost 2, with 15 bases in between. The CDR3 consists of 16 residues. CDR1 SGHRS and CDR2 YFSETQ come from the germline V gene. The CDR3, as DNA: TGCGCCAGCAGCTTGATTGATCGGGGGCATCAAGAGACCCAGTACTTC. It specifies CASSLIDRGHQETQYF. The full variable domain, its missing parts supplied by reference TRBV5-1 and TRBJ2-5, is KAGVTQTPRYLIKTRGQQVTLSCSPISGHRSVSWYQQTPGQGLQFLFEYFSETQRNKGNFPGRFSGRQFSNSRSEMNVSTLELGDSALYLCASSLIDRGHQETQYFGPGTRLLVL.

This rearrangement joins TRBV28 to TRBJ1-6; D is undetermined. The V end was cut by 2 bases, the J end by 13 bases, with 9 bases between. The CDR3 has 12 residues. CDR1 is MDHEN, CDR2 SYDVKM, per germline. The CDR3 loop is CASSLLRGPLHF. In DNA, the CDR3 is TGTGCCAGCAGTTTACTTCGGGGTCCCCTCCACTTT.

The chain couples TRBV27 to TRBJ2-7, with 7 positions matching TRBD2. V gave up 1 base and J gave up 4 bases; unmatched junction bases: 4. Per the germline V gene, CDR1 is MNHEY and CDR2 is SMNVEV (reference sequence). The CDR3 has 14 amino acids. CDR3 loop: CASSLFVGGYEQYF. For the CDR3, the DNA is TGTGCCAGCAGTTTATTCGTGGGAGGGTACGAGCAGTACTTC.

This clone was picked up a small number of times. V is TRBV28 and J is TRBJ1-2, with D perhaps matching TRBD1 (6 bases). The length of the CDR3 is 13 residues. V lost 8 bases and J 5 bases, leaving 15 bases between the germline ends. CDR1 and CDR2 (germline): MDHEN, SYDVKM. Written as DNA, the CDR3 is TGTGCCAGCCTGTTGACAGGAGGGTATGGCTACACCTTC. Translated, it gives CASLLTGGYGYTF.

The chain combines TRBV27 with TRBJ1-5, with D perhaps matching TRBD1 (6 bases). The germline V and J ends were trimmed by 3 bases and 3 bases, with 12 bases remaining between them. This CDR3 has 15 residues. CDR1 is MNHEY, CDR2 SMNVEV, per germline (reference sequence). CDR3 bases: TGTGCCAGCAGTTTGGACCCGGGGGCCAATCAGCCCCAGCATTTT. This translates into CASSLDPGANQPQHF.

V is TRBV13 and J is TRBJ2-5; tentatively, D is TRBD1 (6 bases). The germline gives CDR1 PRHDT, CDR2 FYEKMQ (reference sequence). CDR3 length: 15 residues. V dropped 5 bases and J dropped 2 bases, with 15 bases sitting between them. CDR3 nucleotides: TGTGCCAGCAGCCCCGAAGGACAGCGACAAGAGACCCAGTACTTC. It translates to CASSPEGQRQETQYF.

The CDR3 reads CSVEGGDEQYF. The DNA for the CDR3 is TGCAGCGTTGAAGGCGGGGACGAGCAGTACTTC. The V and J genes are TRBV29-1 and TRBJ2-7; D perhaps matches TRBD2 (6 bases). Trimming removed 1 base from V and 5 bases from J, with 6 bases in between. Germline assignment: CDR1 SQVTM and CDR2 ANQGSEA. This CDR3 is 11 amino acids long.

The chain combines TRBV10-2 with TRBJ2-3; D unclear. V was pared by 6 bases and J by 2 bases, with 12 bases between. The germline V gene has CDR1 WSHSY and CDR2 SAAADI. This CDR3 is built from 14 residues. The CDR3 loop is CASRARLVTDTQYF. The CDR3 region has the DNA TGCGCCAGCAGGGCTAGACTTGTCACAGATACGCAGTATTTT.

The chain couples TRBV27 to TRBJ1-2; TRBD1 is a possible D gene (5 bases). The CDR3 totals 13 residues. Per germline, CDR1 MNHEY and CDR2 SMNVEV (reference sequence). V dropped 6 bases and J dropped 0 bases, with 8 bases sitting between them. CDR3 protein: CASRPRANYGYTF. In nucleotides, the CDR3 is TGTGCCAGCAGGCCCAGGGCTAACTATGGCTACACCTTC.

This chain connects TRBV27 to TRBJ2-5, with D possibly called TRBD1 or TRBD2 (6 bases each). The CDR3 extends over 14 amino acids. V lost 6 bases and J lost 1, with 12 bases in between. Germline CDR1 MNHEY, CDR2 SMNVEV (reference sequence). The CDR3 bases are TGTGCCAGCAGGGTATGGGGGGCCCAAGAGACCCAGTACTTC. Protein: CASRVWGAQETQYF.

This clone was found a few times. CDR3 in DNA: TGTGCCAGCAACCCACAGGGGGCGCACCAAGAGACCCAGTACTTC. It codes for CASNPQGAHQETQYF. The chain employs TRBV28 and TRBJ2-5; 9 positions match TRBD1. The CDR3 is 15 amino acids. Germline trimming cut 7 bases from V and 0 bases from J; bases unmatched to any gene: 6. Germline CDR1 and CDR2: MDHEN and SYDVKM.

The CDR3 here is CASSQLTDTQYF. In nucleotides, the CDR3 is TGTGCCAGCAGCCAATTAACAGATACGCAGTATTTT. V and J are TRBV5-4 and TRBJ2-3; D ambiguous. CDR1 and CDR2 from the germline V gene are SGHNT and YYREEE (reference sequence). Trimming took 4 bases from V and 3 from J, leaving 6 bases between them. The CDR3 length is 12 residues.

This clone is large (0.1 to 1%) by share. The rearrangement links TRBV7-2 to TRBJ2-7, with D maybe TRBD2 (5 bases). CDR1 is SGHTA, CDR2 FQGNSA, per germline. This CDR3 spans 14 amino acids. The V gene lost 1 base and the J gene lost 5 bases, with 12 bases spanning the gap. CDR3 protein: CASSLVLVRDEQYF. CDR3 in DNA: TGTGCCAGCAGCTTAGTACTAGTAAGAGACGAGCAGTACTTC.

The V and J genes are TRBV2 and TRBJ1-2, with 7 positions matching TRBD1. Germline values: CDR1 SNHLY, CDR2 FYNNEI. The CDR3 extends over 13 amino acids. V trimming: 7 bases; J trimming: 3 bases; junction bases outside the gene matches: 5. In nucleotides, the CDR3 is TGTGCCAGCATTGGAGGACAGGACTATGGCTACACCTTC. It is translated as CASIGGQDYGYTF.

This clone turned up a few times. This chain links TRBV4-2 with TRBJ1-5, with D hard to call. This CDR3 has 16 amino acids. V gave up 1 base and J gave up 0 bases, with 10 bases separating them. Germline CDR1 is LGHNA and CDR2 is YNFKEQ. CDR3 sequence: CASSQADVPSNQPQHF. DNA for the CDR3: TGTGCCAGCAGCCAAGCGGACGTCCCTAGCAATCAGCCCCAGCATTTT.